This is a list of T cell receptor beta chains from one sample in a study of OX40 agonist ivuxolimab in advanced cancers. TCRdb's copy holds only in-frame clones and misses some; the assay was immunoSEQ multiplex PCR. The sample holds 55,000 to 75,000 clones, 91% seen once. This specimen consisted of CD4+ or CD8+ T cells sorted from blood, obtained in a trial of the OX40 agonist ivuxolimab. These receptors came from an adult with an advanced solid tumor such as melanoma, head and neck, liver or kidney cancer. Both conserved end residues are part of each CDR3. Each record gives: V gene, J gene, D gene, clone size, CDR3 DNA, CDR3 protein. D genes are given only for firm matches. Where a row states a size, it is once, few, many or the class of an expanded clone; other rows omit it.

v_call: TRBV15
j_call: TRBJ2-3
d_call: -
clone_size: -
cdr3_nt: TGTGCCACCAGCAGAGCGGGGGTGGGCACAGATACGCAGTATTTT
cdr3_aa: CATSRAGVGTDTQYF

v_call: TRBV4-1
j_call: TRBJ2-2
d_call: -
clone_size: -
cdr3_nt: TGCGCCAGCAGCTACACAGGGACCGGGGAGCTGTTTTTT
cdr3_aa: CASSYTGTGELFF

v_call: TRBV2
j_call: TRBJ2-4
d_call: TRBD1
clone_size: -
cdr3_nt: TGTGCCAGCAGTGAAGGACAGGGTTTCGGCATTCAGTACTTC
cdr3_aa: CASSEGQGFGIQYF

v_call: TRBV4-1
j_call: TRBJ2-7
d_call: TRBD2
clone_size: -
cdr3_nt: TGCGCCAGCAGCCAATCTCAGACTAGCGGAAAATACGAGCAGTACTTC
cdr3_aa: CASSQSQTSGKYEQYF

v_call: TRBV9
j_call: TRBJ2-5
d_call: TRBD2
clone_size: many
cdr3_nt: TGTGCCAGCAGCGGACTAGCGTCTTCTCGCCAAGAGACCCAGTACTTC
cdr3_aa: CASSGLASSRQETQYF

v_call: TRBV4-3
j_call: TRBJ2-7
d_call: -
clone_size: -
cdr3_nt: TGCGCCAGCAGCCAAGATTCAGACTCCGGTTACGAGCAGTACTTC
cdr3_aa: CASSQDSDSGYEQYF

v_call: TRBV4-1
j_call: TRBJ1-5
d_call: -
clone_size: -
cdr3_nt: TGCGCCAGCAGCCAAGGCCGCTCTCAGCCCCAGCATTTT
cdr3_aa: CASSQGRSQPQHF

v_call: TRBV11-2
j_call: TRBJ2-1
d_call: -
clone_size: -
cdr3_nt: TGTGCCAGCAGCTTAGTGTACAATGAGCAGTTCTTC
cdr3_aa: CASSLVYNEQFF

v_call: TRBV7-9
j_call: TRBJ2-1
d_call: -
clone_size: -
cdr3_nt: TGTGCCAGCACCCTGGACCGGCCCAATGAGCAGTTCTTC
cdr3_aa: CASTLDRPNEQFF

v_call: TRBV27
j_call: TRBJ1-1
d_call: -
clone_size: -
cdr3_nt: TGTGCCAGCAGTTTGGACAGCTTCATGAACACTGAAGCTTTCTTT
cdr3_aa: CASSLDSFMNTEAFF

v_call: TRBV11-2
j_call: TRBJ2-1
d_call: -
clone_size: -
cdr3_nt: TGTGCCAGCAGCTTATCCCCGGGGTATGGGGTCGATGGGCAGTTCTTC
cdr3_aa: CASSLSPGYGVDGQFF

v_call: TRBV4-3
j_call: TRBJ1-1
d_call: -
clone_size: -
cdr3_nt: TGCGCCAGCAGCCAAGATCGGGCTATTACTGAAGCTTTCTTT
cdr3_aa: CASSQDRAITEAFF

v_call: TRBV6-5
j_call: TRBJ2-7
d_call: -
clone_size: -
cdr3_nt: TGTGCCAGCAGTTACGGGCCAAACTACGAGCAGTACTTC
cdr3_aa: CASSYGPNYEQYF

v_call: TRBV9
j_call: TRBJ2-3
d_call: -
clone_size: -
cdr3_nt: TGTGCCAGCAGCGTAGTTGAGATGGATACGCAGTATTTT
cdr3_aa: CASSVVEMDTQYF

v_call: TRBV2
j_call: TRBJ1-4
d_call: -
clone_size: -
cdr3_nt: TGTGCCAGCAGCGGCCCCTCGGATGAAAAACTGTTTTTT
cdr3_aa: CASSGPSDEKLFF

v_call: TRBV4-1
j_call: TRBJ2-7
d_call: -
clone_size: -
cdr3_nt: TGCGCCAGCAGCCAAGTGTCCCAGGGAAACTACGAGCAGTACTTC
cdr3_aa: CASSQVSQGNYEQYF

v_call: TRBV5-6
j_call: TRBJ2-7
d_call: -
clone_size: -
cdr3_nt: TGTGCCAGCAGCTCCCTAGATCCAACCTACGAGCAGTACTTC
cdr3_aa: CASSSLDPTYEQYF

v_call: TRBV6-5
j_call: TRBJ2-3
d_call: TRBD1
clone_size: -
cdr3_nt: TGTGCCAGCAGTTACTCAACAGGGGGCGCAGATACGCAGTATTTT
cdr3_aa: CASSYSTGGADTQYF

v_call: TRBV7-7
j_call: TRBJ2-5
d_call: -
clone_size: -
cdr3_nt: TGTGCCAGCAGCTTAGCGGGGGGCGCGGGAGAGACCCAGTACTTC
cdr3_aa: CASSLAGGAGETQYF

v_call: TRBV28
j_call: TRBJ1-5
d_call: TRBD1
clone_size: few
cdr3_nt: TGTGCCAGCAGTTTACGGGACAGTCTCCAGCATTTT
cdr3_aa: CASSLRDSLQHF

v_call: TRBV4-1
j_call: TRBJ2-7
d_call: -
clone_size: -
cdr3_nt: TGCGCCAGCAGCGCTAGGGGGGGACTCACCTACGAGCAGTACTTC
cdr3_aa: CASSARGGLTYEQYF

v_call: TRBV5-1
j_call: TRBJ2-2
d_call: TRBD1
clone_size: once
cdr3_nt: TGCGCCAGCAGCTTTTCAGGGGGCGTAGGCGGGGAGCTGTTTTTT
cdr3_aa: CASSFSGGVGGELFF

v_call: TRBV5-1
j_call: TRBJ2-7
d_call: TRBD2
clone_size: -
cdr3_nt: TGCGCCAGCAGATCGTCTAGCGGGAGAGCCTACGAGCAGTACTTC
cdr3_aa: CASRSSSGRAYEQYF

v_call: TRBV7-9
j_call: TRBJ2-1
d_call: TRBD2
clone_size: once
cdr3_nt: TGTGCCAGCAGCTCCCTGGGGGGGACTCAAATCTACAATGAGCAGTTCTTC
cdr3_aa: CASSSLGGTQIYNEQFF

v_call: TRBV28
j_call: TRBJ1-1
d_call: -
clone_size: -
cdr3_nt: TGTCCCATGAACACTGAAGCTTTCTTT
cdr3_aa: CPMNTEAFF

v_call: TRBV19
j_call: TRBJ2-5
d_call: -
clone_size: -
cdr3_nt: TGTGCCAGTAGGGCCAGCAGGTACCAAGAGACCCAGTACTTC
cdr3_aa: CASRASRYQETQYF

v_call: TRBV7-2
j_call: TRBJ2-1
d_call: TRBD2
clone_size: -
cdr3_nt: TGTGCCAGCAGCTCGCTAGCGGGAGGGCCCGTTGAGCAGTTCTTC
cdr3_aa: CASSSLAGGPVEQFF